Included here is one TCR beta chain sequence, with context. One junction end does not reproduce the germline sequence, and a read error may be involved. The data belong to a study of CD8+CD57+ T cells in acquired aplastic anemia. The wider study: The mean DNA yield obtained from sorted CD4+ and CD8+ cells came to approximately 3 ug.

The CDR3 is 15 residues long. Germline lookup yields CDR1 LNHNV and CDR2 YYDKDF (reference sequence). Patients chosen for sequencing had shown CD8+CD57+ cell expansion by flow cytometry. Severe acquired aplastic anemia was diagnosed in all patients. Genomic DNA, the template, was used for profiling of the TCR beta VDJ and CDR3. TCRdb re-derived calls from the reads in MiXCR, one entry per CDR3 protein. Of about 270,000 distinct CDR3 sequences listed, approximately 79% are singletons. The chain combines TRBV15 with TRBJ2-7; D remains ambiguous. Material: sorted CD4+, CD8+, or CD8+CD57+ T cells (not recorded which) from PBMCs. The source is a human donor with aplastic anemia. The CDR3 is CASRDLECLLLKHSF. CDR3 bases: TGTGCCAGCCGCGACCTGGAGTGCCTTCTTCTCAAGCATTCTTTC. The whole variable domain, remainder taken from reference TRBV15 and TRBJ2-7, is DAMVIQNPRYQVTQFGKPVTLSCSQTLNHNVMYWYQQKSSQAPKLLFHYYDKDFNNEADTPDNFQSRRPNTSFCFLDIRSPGLGDTAMYLCASRDLECLLLKHSFGPGTRLTVT.